This TCR beta chain was documented in a study of T cells in Graves' hyperthyroidism and ophthalmopathy. There are a few counts of this clonotype. What it binds is not known. Trimming shortened V by 6 bases and J by 0 bases, and 11 bases separated the two germline ends. Looked up from germline, CDR1 is MNHNS and CDR2 is SASEGT. This CDR3 is 14 amino acids long. RNA transcripts were the template for amplifying TCR beta CDR3 regions. The TCR CDR3 first-round RT-PCR relied on the HTBI primer set. TCRdb analysed the multiplex PCR reads with MiXCR anew, one entry per CDR3 protein. In the table there are some 620,000 distinct CDR3 sequences, around 16% of which are singletons. Patients were aged 18 to 65, had disease duration under 2 months, and had newly diagnosed hyperthyroidism. Patients were excluded because of uncontrolled infection, other autoimmune disease, pregnancy or lactation. Study-wide results and limits: A model of 13 V-J features distinguished ophthalmopathy from stable hyperthyroidism.

Material for sequencing was blood. The origin of this receptor is a woman in her twenties or thirties with Graves' hyperthyroidism. The chain joins TRBV6-1 to TRBJ1-1, with a tentative D call TRBD1 (6 bases). The CDR3 spells CASREGDMNTEAFF. Written as DNA, the CDR3 is TGTGCCAGCAGGGAGGGGGACATGAACACTGAAGCTTTCTTT.